This T cell receptor beta chain was profiled in a study of blood T cell repertoires in COVID-19. At the level of the study: The United States, Italy and Spain provided the acute and convalescent COVID-19 samples. From T cells, B-cell-depleted T cells, or PBMCs came the material, which was cDNA or gDNA.

This clone occurred once. The CDR3 sequence is 14 residues long. Germline-derived CDR1 and CDR2 are SNHLY and FYNNEI. Trimming cost V 3 bases and J 6 bases; bases outside gene matches: 7. In the original analysis: Reference gene primer amplification in the assay estimated nucleated cell counts. TCRdb keeps only in-frame clones here, not all; method: immunoSEQ multiplex PCR. The V and J calls and clone size were taken over from that table, and D and trimming were inferred from the DNA. The table has approximately 67,000 clones, 75% to 95% seen once; the top ten hold around 4.9%. This clonotype was obtained from a woman aged 55-69 years with active COVID-19. The source material was peripheral blood. The chain joins TRBV2 to TRBJ2-7; TRBD1 matches 8 bases. The CDR3 here is CASSDAPGGLEQYF. The CDR3 DNA follows: TGTGCCAGCAGTGACGCGCCAGGGGGCCTCGAGCAGTACTTC.